One and the same sample provided the 17 T cell receptor beta chains below, sequenced in a study of PD-L1 blockade in urothelial cancer. Data came from immunoSEQ multiplex PCR; TCRdb stores just in-frame clones and leaves some out. The sample records under 55,000 clones, 75% to 90% being singletons. Material: PBMCs, obtained around atezolizumab (anti-PD-L1) treatment. These receptors were obtained from a man aged 40-49 years with urothelial cancer.

This chain joins TRBV30 and TRBJ1-3; 7 nucleotides match TRBD1. Losses at the gene ends were 2 bases for V and 2 bases for J; bases not matched to a gene: 3. This CDR3 has 14 amino acids. Germline V lookup: CDR1 GTSNPN, CDR2 SVGIG (reference sequence). The CDR3 spells CAWSTGTAGNTIYF. DNA for the CDR3: TGTGCCTGGAGTACCGGGACAGCTGGAAACACCATATATTTT.

This clone was observed a few times. The genes are TRBV28 and TRBJ1-2, with 8 bases lining up with TRBD1. CDR1 and CDR2 from the germline V gene are MDHEN and SYDVKM. The V segment lost 7 bases and the J segment 0 bases; nucleotides outside the gene matches: 16. The CDR3 length is 18 residues. Here the CDR3 DNA reads TGTGCCAGCATCCAAGGTCACCTTTACAGGGGGGCTAACTATGGCTACACCTTC. This encodes CASIQGHLYRGANYGYTF.

This sequence joins TRBV7-2 and TRBJ2-3, with no clear D. The CDR3 is 13 residues long. V lost 0 bases to trimming and J lost 3 bases, with 4 bases between them. Germline CDR1 SGHTA, CDR2 FQGNSA. The CDR3 sequence: CASSLARTDTQYF. In DNA, the CDR3 is TGTGCCAGCAGCTTAGCCCGGACAGATACGCAGTATTTT.

The gene calls are TRBV30 and TRBJ1-4, with D unclear. The germline CDR1 and CDR2 sequences are GTSNPN and SVGIG (reference sequence). Deletions cut 4 bases from V and 3 bases from J, with 12 bases between. The CDR3 length is 14 residues. Here the CDR3 DNA reads TGTGCCTGGAAGAGGGAGGGAGCTAATGAAAAACTGTTTTTT. Protein product: CAWKREGANEKLFF.

J is TRBJ2-7 and V is TRBV28; a possible D gene is TRBD1 (5 bases). The length of the CDR3 is 15 residues. CDR1 MDHEN and CDR2 SYDVKM come from the germline V gene. Trimming cost V 6 bases and J 3 bases, with 18 bases left between them. Here the CDR3 reads CASSRVGQGYYEQYF. The CDR3 region has the DNA TGTGCCAGCAGCCGCGTGGGCCAGGGATACTACGAGCAGTACTTC.

The chain carries TRBV30 and TRBJ1-3; D may be TRBD1 (5 bases). This CDR3 region has 16 residues. V gave up 5 bases and J gave up 0 bases, with 17 bases separating them. In germline, CDR1 is GTSNPN, CDR2 SVGIG (reference sequence). The CDR3 sequence: CAWSRPGAFSGNTIYF. CDR3 nucleotides: TGTGCCTGGTCCCGCCCTGGGGCCTTCTCTGGAAACACCATATATTTT. The full variable domain, in which reference TRBV30 and TRBJ1-3 provide the parts outside the CDR3, is SQTIHQWPATLVQPVGSPLSLECTVEGTSNPNLYWYRQAAGRGLQLLFYSVGIGQISSEVPQNLSASRPQDRQFILSSKKLLLSDSGFYLCAWSRPGAFSGNTIYFGEGSWLTVV.

The CDR3 loop reads CASKPLSGRSRHEQYF. Here the CDR3 DNA reads TGTGCCAGCAAACCCCTAAGCGGGAGGAGTAGGCACGAGCAGTACTTC. The V call is TRBV11-2, the J call TRBJ2-7; 9 bases are a match to TRBD2. The CDR3 has 16 residues. The V segment lost 7 bases and the J segment 5 bases; nucleotides outside the gene matches: 15. Germline values: CDR1 SGHAT, CDR2 FQNNGV.

This chain connects TRBV6-5 to TRBJ1-1; the D gene is possibly TRBD1 (5 bases). This CDR3 has 13 amino acids. The V end was cut by 6 bases, the J end by 7 bases, with 15 bases between. Looked up from germline, CDR1 is MNHEY and CDR2 is SVGAGI. Here the CDR3 reads CASSRRSGGEAFF. DNA of the CDR3: TGTGCCAGCAGCCGCAGGTCGGGGGGTGAAGCTTTCTTT.

This clone was seen once. The chain has TRBV28 and TRBJ2-1, with D possibly TRBD2 on 6 matching bases. V shed 5 bases and J shed 9 bases, with 11 bases lying between them. Germline CDR1 and CDR2: MDHEN and SYDVKM. CDR3 length: 12 amino acids. The CDR3 loop reads CASSRGSVEQFF. The CDR3 nucleotides read TGTGCCAGCAGTCGGGGGTCTGTTGAGCAGTTCTTC.

The chain carries TRBV6-4 and TRBJ2-2; 9 nucleotides match TRBD2. Per the germline V gene, CDR1 is MRHNA and CDR2 is SNTAGT. This CDR3 spans 13 amino acids. The V segment lost 4 bases and the J segment 7 bases; nucleotides outside the gene matches: 1. The CDR3 coding sequence is TGTGCCAGCAGTGTACTAGCGGGCGGGGAGCTGTTTTTT. Amino acids: CASSVLAGGELFF.

DNA for the CDR3: TGTGCCAGCAGCTCGATCGGGGGGGGACTAGCGGGAAACGAGCAGTACTTC. As protein: CASSSIGGGLAGNEQYF. The chain links TRBV11-2 to TRBJ2-7; 13 bases map to TRBD2. The CDR3 covers 17 residues. Per the germline V gene, CDR1 is SGHAT and CDR2 is FQNNGV. V lost 4 bases, J lost 5 bases, and 11 bases stayed unmatched.

The chain links TRBV10-3 to TRBJ2-5; 11 nucleotides match TRBD2. The junction had 4 bases not matched to a gene; V was cut back by 2 bases and J by 5 bases. Germline lookup yields CDR1 ENHRY and CDR2 SYGVKD. CDR3 size: 15 residues. The chain's CDR3 is CAISEGASGRETQYF. CDR3 coding DNA: TGTGCCATCAGTGAGGGGGCTAGCGGGAGGGAGACCCAGTACTTC.

The CDR3 sequence: CASSPQGAGGYTF. CDR3 in DNA: TGTGCCAGCAGCCCACAGGGGGCGGGCGGCTACACCTTC. The rearrangement joins TRBV9 to TRBJ1-2; 9 bases are shared with TRBD1. The V gene's germline CDR1 is SGDLS and CDR2 YYNGEE. This CDR3 comprises 13 residues. V shed 4 bases, J shed 8 bases, and the junction held 6 bases outside the gene matches.

The chain employs TRBV11-2 and TRBJ2-1; no clear D gene. This CDR3 region has 15 residues. Germline V gene data show CDR1 as SGHAT and CDR2 as FQNNGV. Trimming cost V 5 bases and J 4 bases, with 15 bases left between them. In nucleotides, the CDR3 is TGTGCCAGCAGCATTAGAGGCTTCTCTTACAATGAGCAGTTCTTC. Translating it yields CASSIRGFSYNEQFF.

DNA of the CDR3: TGTGCCAGCAGCCAAGTAGCGGGGGGAAACAATGAGCAGTTCTTC. The encoded protein is CASSQVAGGNNEQFF. The V and J genes are TRBV14 and TRBJ2-1; 10 bases are shared with TRBD2. From germline, CDR1 is SGHDN and CDR2 FVKESK. There are 15 residues in the CDR3. V shed 1 base and J 5 bases; nucleotides not matched to a gene: 2. Using reference TRBV14 and TRBJ2-1 for the parts outside the CDR3, the full variable domain is EAGVTQFPSHSVIEKGQTVTLRCDPISGHDNLYWYRRVMGKEIKFLLHFVKESKQDESGMPNNRFLAERTGGTYSTLKVQPAELEDSGVYFCASSQVAGGNNEQFFGPGTRLTVL.

The chain links TRBV9 to TRBJ1-3; D is undetermined. The CDR3 is made up of 17 amino acids. The V gene's germline CDR1 is SGDLS and CDR2 YYNGEE. Trimming removed 0 bases at V and 0 bases at J, with 13 bases between. This CDR3 reads CASSVGTGIGSGNTIYF. CDR3 nucleotide sequence: TGTGCCAGCAGCGTAGGTACGGGAATTGGCTCTGGAAACACCATATATTTT.

The chain has TRBV9 and TRBJ1-3; D gene uncertain. Deletions cut 0 bases from V and 0 bases from J, with 13 bases between. CDR1 is SGDLS, CDR2 YYNGEE, per germline. The CDR3 sequence is 17 residues long. CDR3 nucleotides: TGTGCCAGCAGCGTAGGGGCAGTCGGCAACTCTGGAAACACCATATATTTT. This translates into CASSVGAVGNSGNTIYF.